This T cell receptor beta chain was captured by sequencing in a study of CD8 T cells in ankylosing spondylitis. The study's findings and limits: Relatively rare in peripheral blood, disease-linked clones were also CD8+. The study looked at matched synovial fluid samples from ankylosing spondylitis patients. Disease-linked clones were reported to be significantly enriched there. In synovial fluid and blood from reactive arthritis, some motif variants were previously reported. The study identified a TCR beta motif of under ten highly homologous variants that appeared characteristic of ankylosing spondylitis blood.

TCRdb reanalysed the 5' RACE reads using MiXCR and keeps one entry per CDR3 protein. Seen here are 150,000 to 200,000 distinct CDR3 sequences, 9.5% to 13% observed once, and the top ten hold about 29%. A word on this clonotype: Its antigen is still unknown.

The TCR sequence derives from a male donor with ankylosing spondylitis or in good health (not recorded which). Material: blood, either unsorted or a sorted T cell fraction (not recorded which).

This CDR3 is CACRTASTDTQYF. The CDR3 DNA is TGTGCCTGTCGGACAGCGTCCACAGATACGCAGTATTTT. The V gene is TRBV30, the J gene TRBJ2-3; tentative D call: TRBD1 (6 bases). Germline CDR1 is GTSNPN and CDR2 is SVGIG (reference sequence). This CDR3 has 13 amino acids. V was clipped by 6 bases and J by 2 bases, with 12 bases between them. The whole variable domain, remainder taken from reference TRBV30 and TRBJ2-3, is SQTIHQWPATLVQPVGSPLSLECTVEGTSNPNLYWYRQAAGRGLQLLFYSVGIGQISSEVPQNLSASRPQDRQFILSSKKLLLSDSGFYLCACRTASTDTQYFGPGTRLTVL.